The 21 T cell receptor beta chains below come from one sample, sequenced in a study of OX40 agonist ivuxolimab in advanced cancers. The repertoire was sequenced with immunoSEQ multiplex PCR; TCRdb's copy has only in-frame clones and lacks some. The sample has fewer than 85,000 clones; about 90% are singletons. The specimen was CD4+ or CD8+ T cells sorted from blood, collected in a trial of the OX40 agonist ivuxolimab. These receptors were obtained from an adult with an advanced solid tumor such as melanoma, head and neck, liver or kidney cancer.

This chain links TRBV19 with TRBJ2-6; D may correspond to TRBD1 or TRBD2 (5 bases each). The CDR3 extends over 15 amino acids. The germline CDR1 and CDR2 sequences are LNHDA and SQIVND (reference sequence). V shed 10 bases and J shed 0 bases, with 13 bases lying between them. The CDR3 sequence is CATGTWDSGANVLTF. The CDR3 bases are TGTGCCACTGGGACGTGGGACTCTGGGGCCAACGTCCTGACTTTC.

CDR3 residues: CASSPTGFTEAFF. The CDR3 nucleotides read TGTGCCAGCAGCCCGACAGGGTTCACTGAAGCTTTCTTT. V gene TRBV5-8 combines with J gene TRBJ1-1; 7 bases line up with TRBD1. The CDR3 has 13 residues. Germline V gene data show CDR1 as SGHTS and CDR2 as YDEGEE. J was trimmed by 4 bases and V by 4 bases; bases with no gene match: 4.

This sequence joins TRBV7-3 and TRBJ2-1; D unclear. Germline V gives CDR1 SGHTA, CDR2 FQGTGA. The CDR3 covers 14 residues. V lost 6 bases to trimming and J lost 0 bases, with 9 bases between them. The CDR3 region is CASRKGDSYNEQFF. The CDR3 coding sequence is TGTGCCAGCAGAAAAGGCGACTCCTACAATGAGCAGTTCTTC.

The V call is TRBV6-6, the J call TRBJ1-5; D remains ambiguous. Trimming stripped 6 bases from V and 7 bases from J, with 13 bases between. This CDR3 spans 13 amino acids. CDR1 MNHNY and CDR2 SVGAGI come from the germline V gene (reference sequence). CDR3 region: CASSRGLNQPQHF. In DNA, the CDR3 is TGTGCCAGCAGCCGCGGACTTAACCAGCCCCAGCATTTT.

This rearrangement joins TRBV11-3 to TRBJ1-1, with TRBD1 as a possible D gene (6 bases). Trimming removed 5 bases at V and 0 bases at J, with 10 bases between. Per the germline V gene, CDR1 is SGHNT and CDR2 is YENEEA. The CDR3 length is 14 residues. The CDR3 here is CASSRRGMNTEAFF. Here the CDR3 DNA reads TGTGCCAGCAGCCGCAGGGGTATGAACACTGAAGCTTTCTTT.

The chain uses TRBV10-3 and TRBJ2-1; possible D gene TRBD1, 6 bases. CDR1 ENHRY and CDR2 SYGVKD come from the germline V gene. The CDR3 contains 18 residues. The germline V and J ends were trimmed by 0 bases and 0 bases, with 15 bases remaining between them. The CDR3 bases are TGTGCCATCAGTGAGTCGTCGGTCCAGGGGAACTCCTACAATGAGCAGTTCTTC. Amino acids: CAISESSVQGNSYNEQFF.

The V gene is TRBV6-6, the J gene TRBJ1-3, with a weak D call TRBD1 (5 bases). The length of the CDR3 is 15 residues. The germline V and J ends were trimmed by 2 bases and 0 bases, with 8 bases remaining between them. The V gene's germline CDR1 is MNHNY and CDR2 SVGAGI (reference sequence). The CDR3 DNA is TGTGCCAGCAGTTACAGCGACAGCTCTGGAAACACCATATATTTT. The encoded protein is CASSYSDSSGNTIYF.

The V gene is TRBV19, the J gene TRBJ2-1; 8 bases are a match to TRBD2. This CDR3 contains 15 residues. The germline CDR1 and CDR2 sequences are LNHDA and SQIVND (reference sequence). After removal of 3 bases from V and 7 bases from J, the junction contained 8 bases not matched to a gene. Here the CDR3 reads CASSMSSGNRNEQFF. CDR3 coding DNA: TGTGCCAGTAGTATGAGTAGCGGGAATAGAAATGAGCAGTTCTTC.

The chain has TRBV2 and TRBJ2-2; D not resolved. In germline, CDR1 is SNHLY, CDR2 FYNNEI. CDR3 length: 12 amino acids. Trimming removed 8 bases from V and 6 bases from J, with 10 bases in between. Written as DNA, the CDR3 is TGTGCCAGCGCCTGGGGATCCGGGGAGCTGTTTTTT. Its protein is CASAWGSGELFF.

The genes are TRBV10-3 and TRBJ2-5; 8 bases fit TRBD1. The CDR3 extends over 13 amino acids. After removal of 7 bases from V and 11 bases from J, the junction contained 12 bases not matched to a gene. Germline V gives CDR1 ENHRY, CDR2 SYGVKD. CDR3 DNA sequence: TGTGCCATCAAGAAGACAGGGGAAAGTGAGCAGTACTTC. It yields the protein CAIKKTGESEQYF.

The rearrangement links TRBV10-3 to TRBJ1-1; no definite D call. Trimming stripped 0 bases from V and 1 base from J, with 9 bases between. Per the germline V gene, CDR1 is ENHRY and CDR2 is SYGVKD. This CDR3 region has 15 residues. CDR3 nucleotides: TGTGCCATCAGTGAGTCGGGGTCAGCGAACACTGAAGCTTTCTTT. Encoded protein: CAISESGSANTEAFF.

The chain combines TRBV5-4 with TRBJ1-5; D is unclear. CDR3 length equals 12 residues. V was pared by 1 base and J by 4 bases, with 3 bases between. The germline V gene has CDR1 SGHNT and CDR2 YYREEE (reference sequence). DNA of the CDR3: TGTGCCAGCAGCTTGCTGAATCAGCCCCAGCATTTT. Its translation: CASSLLNQPQHF.

This clone was recorded only once. V gene TRBV21-1 combines with J gene TRBJ2-5; TRBD2 is the table's D call, not checked against the DNA. TRBV21-1 is an annotated pseudogene. CDR3 length equals 13 residues. The CDR3 loop is CASSKGNGKTQYF. The CDR3 DNA reads TGTGCCAGCAGCAAAGGAAACGGGAAGACCCAGTACTTC.

The chain links TRBV13 to TRBJ2-3; D is possibly TRBD2 (5 bases). Per germline, CDR1 PRHDT and CDR2 FYEKMQ (reference sequence). This CDR3 contains 16 residues. V shed 3 bases and J shed 2 bases, with 15 bases lying between them. DNA of the CDR3: TGTGCCAGCAGCTTGGAAGGGAGCCTCTTCACAGATACGCAGTATTTT. Translation: CASSLEGSLFTDTQYF.

This sequence joins TRBV27 and TRBJ1-1, with 8 bases identical to TRBD1. The CDR3 consists of 15 residues. Trimming at V came to 7 bases and at J to 1 base, leaving 8 bases not matched to a gene. From germline, CDR1 is MNHEY and CDR2 SMNVEV (reference sequence). The CDR3, as DNA: TGTGCCAGCACCCCCCTGGGACAGGAGAACACTGAAGCTTTCTTT. As protein: CASTPLGQENTEAFF.

The genes are TRBV2 and TRBJ2-2, with unresolved D. Deletions cut 5 bases from V and 8 bases from J, with 9 bases between. The length of the CDR3 is 12 residues. The germline V gene encodes CDR1 SNHLY and CDR2 FYNNEI. For the CDR3, the DNA is TGTGCCAGCAGTCCGAACCGGGGGGAGCTGTTTTTT. Translated: CASSPNRGELFF.

There are a few counts of this clone. The rearrangement links TRBV27 to TRBJ2-1; 8 bases agree with TRBD2. Trimming cost V 8 bases and J 4 bases; bases outside gene matches: 13. Germline CDR1 MNHEY, CDR2 SMNVEV (reference sequence). The CDR3 contains 16 residues. CDR3 sequence: CASPILLAERYNEQFF. In nucleotides, the CDR3 is TGTGCCAGCCCGATCCTACTAGCGGAGAGATACAATGAGCAGTTCTTC.

The rearrangement joins TRBV7-9 to TRBJ1-3, with 10 bases matching TRBD1. CDR1 is SEHNR, CDR2 FQNEAQ, per germline (reference sequence). Trimming cost V 6 bases and J 0 bases; bases outside gene matches: 2. The length of the CDR3 is 15 residues. This chain's CDR3 is CASSWTGGSGNTIYF. CDR3 DNA sequence: TGTGCCAGCAGTTGGACAGGGGGCTCTGGAAACACCATATATTTT.

V usage is TRBV6-1 and J usage is TRBJ1-2, with a tentative D call TRBD1 (5 bases). The CDR3 runs to 13 residues. Germline assignment: CDR1 MNHNS and CDR2 SASEGT. Trimming removed 8 bases at V and 4 bases at J, with 14 bases between. This chain's CDR3 is CASRTGTTYGYTF. CDR3 nucleotides: TGTGCCAGCCGAACCGGGACCACCTATGGCTACACCTTC.

V is TRBV28 and J is TRBJ2-7; 12 bases are shared with TRBD2. Per the germline V gene, CDR1 is MDHEN and CDR2 is SYDVKM. V lost 1 base, J lost 3 bases, and 7 bases stayed unmatched. The CDR3 has 17 amino acids. DNA of the CDR3: TGTGCCAGCAGTTTATTAGGCCTAGCGGGAGGGAACTACGAGCAGTACTTC. Its protein product is CASSLLGLAGGNYEQYF.

The chain links TRBV11-3 to TRBJ2-7; no clear D. Germline CDR1 is SGHNT and CDR2 is YENEEA. V dropped 4 bases and J dropped 0 bases, with 4 bases sitting between them. The CDR3 length is 12 residues. CDR3: CASSSPSYEQYF. CDR3 coding DNA: TGTGCCAGCAGCTCCCCCTCCTACGAGCAGTACTTC.